A single sample is the source of the 18 T cell receptor beta chains below, sequenced in a study of T cells in Graves' hyperthyroidism and ophthalmopathy. Using RNA transcripts as the source, TCR beta CDR3 regions were amplified. TCR CDR3 underwent first-round RT-PCR with the HTBI primer set. TCRdb re-analysed the multiplex PCR reads in MiXCR, keeping a single row per CDR3 protein. The data hold 550,000 to 700,000 distinct CDR3 sequences, with about half observed a single time. The sequenced sample was peripheral blood or thyroid tissue (not recorded which). These receptors were taken from an adult woman with Graves' disease, either hyperthyroidism or ophthalmopathy (not recorded which).

With respect to this clonotype: The germline gene is not matched at one end of the junction; a read error may be the cause. The J gene is TRBJ2-2, the V gene TRBV5-1; 8 bases agree with TRBD1. The CDR3 contains 16 residues. Germline lookup yields CDR1 SGHRS and CDR2 YFSETQ. The CDR3 DNA is TGCGCCGGCAGCTTGGGGGGACAGGTGGCCACCGGGGAGCTGTTTTTT. Its translation: CAGSLGGQVATGELFF.

This clonotype was counted many times. The chain joins TRBV29-1 to TRBJ1-1, with D hard to call. CDR1 is SQVTM, CDR2 ANQGSEA, per germline. Trimming stripped 4 bases from V and 2 bases from J, with 11 bases between. The CDR3 extends over 13 amino acids. The CDR3 DNA reads TGCAGCGTTGTCGGCCAGCTTAACACTGAAGCTTTCTTT. Translating it yields CSVVGQLNTEAFF.

The chain recombines TRBV2 with TRBJ2-6, with no clear D. Germline CDR1 SNHLY, CDR2 FYNNEI. V lost 7 bases and J lost 9, with 7 bases in between. There are 11 residues in the CDR3. The CDR3 loop is CASIVGNVLTF. The CDR3 DNA reads as TGTGCCAGCATTGTTGGCAACGTCCTGACTTTC.

The genes are TRBV29-1 and TRBJ2-5; TRBD2 might be the D (5 bases). Germline CDR1 is SQVTM and CDR2 is ANQGSEA. The CDR3 is 19 residues long. Trimming took off 5 bases at V and 5 bases at J, with 33 bases between the two ends. CDR3 sequence: CSVSPEGQADPAQKETQYF. The CDR3 DNA follows: TGCAGCGTTTCCCCCGAGGGCCAGGCCGACCCGGCCCAGAAGGAGACCCAGTACTTC.

V usage is TRBV7-2 and J usage is TRBJ1-2; 10 positions match TRBD1. CDR1 is SGHTA and CDR2 is FQGNSA in the germline V gene. V trimming: 4 bases; J trimming: 7 bases; junction bases outside the gene matches: 9. This CDR3 comprises 15 residues. The CDR3 region has the DNA TGTGCCAGCAGCTCTTCTCCCTGGGACAGGGGTGGCTACACCTTC. Residues: CASSSSPWDRGGYTF.

The chain recombines TRBV10-3 with TRBJ1-1, with a tentative D call TRBD1 (5 bases). In germline, CDR1 is ENHRY, CDR2 SYGVKD. V shed 4 bases and J shed 2 bases, with 8 bases lying between them. CDR3 length: 13 residues. As DNA, the CDR3 is TGTGCCATCAGTGCGCAGGGTAACACTGAAGCTTTCTTT. Its translation is CAISAQGNTEAFF.

There are many counts of this clonotype. J is TRBJ2-7 and V is TRBV5-6; D is ambiguous. This CDR3 contains 12 residues. The ends were cut back, 3 bases at V and 6 bases at J, with 10 bases in the middle. CDR1 is SGHDT, CDR2 YYEEEE, per germline. The CDR3 region is CASSWPLGEQYF. For the CDR3, the DNA is TGTGCCAGCAGCTGGCCCCTGGGCGAGCAGTACTTC.

The rearrangement joins TRBV4-1 to TRBJ2-7; D call uncertain. V was clipped by 1 base and J by 5 bases, with 12 bases between them. CDR3 length: 14 amino acids. The germline V gene encodes CDR1 MGHRA and CDR2 YSYEKL. CDR3 sequence (DNA): TGCGCCAGCAGCCAAGTACCCCTATCGAACGAGCAGTACTTC. Encoded protein: CASSQVPLSNEQYF.

This clonotype was recorded many times. The chain couples TRBV7-8 to TRBJ2-3; TRBD1 matches 7 bases. Germline CDR1 reads SGHVS; CDR2 reads FQNEAQ. CDR3 length: 16 amino acids. Trimming removed 5 bases from V and 1 base from J; junction bases left unmatched: 9. CDR3 DNA sequence: TGTGCCAGCAGCCTACCCCCCGGACAGGGCACAGATACGCAGTATTTT. Amino acid sequence: CASSLPPGQGTDTQYF.

This clonotype has at least ten counts. The chain recombines TRBV5-5 with TRBJ2-5, with no clear D. V was pared by 6 bases and J by 5 bases, with 14 bases between. This CDR3 region has 13 residues. The germline V gene encodes CDR1 SGHKS and CDR2 YYEKEE (reference sequence). CDR3 sequence: CASIQLVGETQYF. CDR3 DNA: TGTGCCAGCATTCAATTGGTTGGGGAGACCCAGTACTTC.

V is TRBV20-1 and J is TRBJ2-2; 8 bases are a match to TRBD2. The germline V gene has CDR1 DFQATT and CDR2 SNEGSKA (reference sequence). Trimming cost V 6 bases and J 5 bases; bases outside gene matches: 11. CDR3 length: 15 amino acids. CDR3 loop: CSAATGGPRTGELFF. The CDR3, as DNA: TGCAGTGCAGCAACGGGAGGGCCTCGGACCGGGGAGCTGTTTTTT.

This clonotype turned up a few times. The gene calls are TRBV7-8 and TRBJ1-4; D is perhaps TRBD1 (6 bases). With 1 base removed from V and 12 bases from J, the gap between germline ends came to 12 bases. CDR1 and CDR2 (germline): SGHVS, FQNEAQ. The length of the CDR3 is 13 residues. CDR3 protein: CASSLEQGGELFF. The CDR3 nucleotides read TGTGCCAGCAGCTTAGAACAGGGAGGTGAACTGTTTTTT.

In its sample, this clonotype was seen a few times. CDR3 amino acids: CSGSAGGMVETQYF. CDR3 nucleotide sequence: TGCAGCGGTTCAGCGGGAGGCATGGTGGAGACCCAGTACTTC. The genes are TRBV29-1 and TRBJ2-5; TRBD2 matches 9 bases. J gave up 5 bases and V 7 bases, and 11 bases lay outside the gene matches. The CDR3 sequence is 14 residues long. The V gene's germline CDR1 is SQVTM and CDR2 ANQGSEA.

The gene calls are TRBV6-1 and TRBJ2-7, with D perhaps given as TRBD1 or TRBD2 (7 bases each). The V end lost 7 bases, the J end lost 0 bases, and 22 bases lay between the germline ends. Per germline, CDR1 MNHNS and CDR2 SASEGT. The CDR3 contains 17 residues. CDR3 bases: TGTGCCAGCACCTCGAAGGGGGGGACAGTTTTCTCCTACGAGCAGTACTTC. It codes for CASTSKGGTVFSYEQYF.

This clonotype was picked up a small number of times. This chain uses TRBV28 with TRBJ2-7; D remains ambiguous. V was clipped by 3 bases and J by 0 bases, with 12 bases between them. Germline assignment: CDR1 MDHEN and CDR2 SYDVKM. This CDR3 spans 15 amino acids. The CDR3 DNA sequence: TGTGCCAGCAGTTTTCGGGTGGCATACTCCTACGAGCAGTACTTC. Translated: CASSFRVAYSYEQYF. Together with reference TRBV28 and TRBJ2-7, the CDR3 gives the full variable domain: DVKVTQSSRYLVKRTGEKVFLECVQDMDHENMFWYRQDPGLGLRLIYFSYDVKMKEKGDIPEGYSVSREKKERFSLILESASTNQTSMYLCASSFRVAYSYEQYFGPGTRLTVT.

The rearrangement links TRBV5-1 to TRBJ1-5, with 10 bases aligning to TRBD1. The CDR3 has 16 residues. V shed 4 bases and J 5 bases; nucleotides not matched to a gene: 9. The germline V gene encodes CDR1 SGHRS and CDR2 YFSETQ. In DNA form, the CDR3 reads TGCGCCAGCAGCGTGGGTGGGACAGGGGAGTATCAGCCCCAGCATTTT. It codes for CASSVGGTGEYQPQHF.

This clonotype was observed many times. This chain uses TRBV5-1 with TRBJ2-5; D remains ambiguous. The germline V and J ends were trimmed by 0 bases and 5 bases, with 8 bases remaining between them. Looked up from germline, CDR1 is SGHRS and CDR2 is YFSETQ. The CDR3 sequence is 13 residues long. The CDR3 coding sequence is TGCGCCAGCAGCTTGGGTCCGGAGGAGACCCAGTACTTC. This translates into CASSLGPEETQYF. Full variable domain (missing parts from reference TRBV5-1 and TRBJ2-5): KAGVTQTPRYLIKTRGQQVTLSCSPISGHRSVSWYQQTPGQGLQFLFEYFSETQRNKGNFPGRFSGRQFSNSRSEMNVSTLELGDSALYLCASSLGPEETQYFGPGTRLLVL.

This clonotype was recorded many times. V usage is TRBV7-2 and J usage is TRBJ2-3; D gene uncertain. Germline V gives CDR1 SGHTA, CDR2 FQGNSA. V was clipped by 3 bases and J by 6 bases, with 16 bases between them. The CDR3 spans 15 residues. This CDR3 is CASSFGMEGPDTQYF. The CDR3 bases are TGTGCCAGCAGCTTTGGTATGGAAGGGCCCGATACGCAGTATTTT.